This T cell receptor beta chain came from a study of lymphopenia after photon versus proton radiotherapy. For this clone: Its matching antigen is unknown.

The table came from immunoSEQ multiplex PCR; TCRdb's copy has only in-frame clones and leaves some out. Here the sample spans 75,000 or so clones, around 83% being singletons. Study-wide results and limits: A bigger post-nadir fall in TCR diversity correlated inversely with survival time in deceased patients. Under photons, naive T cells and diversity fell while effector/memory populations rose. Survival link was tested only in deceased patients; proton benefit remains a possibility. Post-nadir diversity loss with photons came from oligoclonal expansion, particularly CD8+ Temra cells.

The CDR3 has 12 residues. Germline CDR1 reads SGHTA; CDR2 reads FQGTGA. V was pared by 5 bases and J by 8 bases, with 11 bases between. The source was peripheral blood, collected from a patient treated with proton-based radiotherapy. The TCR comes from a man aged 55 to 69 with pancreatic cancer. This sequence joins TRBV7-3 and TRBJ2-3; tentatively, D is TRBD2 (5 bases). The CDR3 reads CASSPREGTQYF. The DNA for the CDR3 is TGTGCCAGCAGCCCCCGTGAGGGTACGCAGTATTTT.